The TCR beta chain under discussion was sequenced for a study of OX40 agonist ivuxolimab in advanced cancers. Study-level information: Cancers in dose escalation were hepatocellular, melanoma, renal cell and head and neck. Aged about 20 to 80 with a mean of approximately 60 years, they were about 80% male. Partial responses, seen in three patients, involved one hepatocellular carcinoma and two cutaneous melanomas.

Method: immunoSEQ multiplex PCR; TCRdb's copy keeps in-frame clones and lacks some. Of 70,000 to 95,000 clones listed, 75% to 95% were seen once; the top ten hold about 6.6%. There are 14 residues in the CDR3. CDR1 SGHDT and CDR2 YYEEEE come from the germline V gene. A word on this clone: The antigen is unknown.

Study-wide points: Dosing at 0.1 to 3.0 mg/kg was accompanied by clonal expansion of CD4+ and CD8+ blood T cells by week 6.

The sample consisted of CD4+ or CD8+ T cells sorted from blood, taken in a trial of the OX40 agonist ivuxolimab. This chain uses TRBV5-6 with TRBJ2-4, with 7 bases lining up with TRBD1. The DNA end is a closer match to TRBJ2-7, so the J assignment may be wrong. This TCR came from an adult with an advanced solid tumor such as melanoma, head and neck, liver or kidney cancer. The CDR3 DNA follows: TGTGCCAGCAGCTTGGGACAGGGATTCTACGAGCAGTACTTC. Encoded protein: CASSLGQGFYEQYF.